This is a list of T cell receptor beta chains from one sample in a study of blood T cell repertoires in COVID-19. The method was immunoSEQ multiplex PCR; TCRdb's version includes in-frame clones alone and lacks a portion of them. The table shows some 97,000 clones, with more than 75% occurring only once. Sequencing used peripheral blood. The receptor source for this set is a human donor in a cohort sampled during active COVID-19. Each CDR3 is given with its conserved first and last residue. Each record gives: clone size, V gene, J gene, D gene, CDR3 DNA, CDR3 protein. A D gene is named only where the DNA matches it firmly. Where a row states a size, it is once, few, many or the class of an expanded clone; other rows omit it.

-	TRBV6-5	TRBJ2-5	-	TGTGCCAGCAGTTACCAAAGGAGACAAGAGACCCAGTACTTC	CASSYQRRQETQYF
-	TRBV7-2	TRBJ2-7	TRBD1	TGTGCCAGCAGCCGGGACAGGGGAACGTACGAGCAGTACTTC	CASSRDRGTYEQYF
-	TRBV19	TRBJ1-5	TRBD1	TGTGCCAGTAGTAGCTCCACAGGGGGCAATCAGCCCCAGCATTTT	CASSSSTGGNQPQHF
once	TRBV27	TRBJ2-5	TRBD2	TGTGCCAGCAGTGCGGGACTAGCGGGGCGGGAGACCCAGTACTTC	CASSAGLAGRETQYF
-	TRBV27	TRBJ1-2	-	TGTGCCAGCAGTCTCAGCATGGCGGGGGGCTACACCTTC	CASSLSMAGGYTF
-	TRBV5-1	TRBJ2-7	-	TGCGCCAGCAGCTTGGTGCCGGGGAGCTCCTACGAGCAGTACTTC	CASSLVPGSSYEQYF
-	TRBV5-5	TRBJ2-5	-	TGTGCCAGCAGCTTGGGTCAGGGGCGGGAGACCCAGTACTTC	CASSLGQGRETQYF
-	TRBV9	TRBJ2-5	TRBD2	TGTGCCAGCAGCGTTAGGACTAGCGGAGGGGAGACCCAGTACTTC	CASSVRTSGGETQYF
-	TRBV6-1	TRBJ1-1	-	TGTGCCAGCAGTGACATACAGTCAATGAACACTGAAGCTTTCTTT	CASSDIQSMNTEAFF
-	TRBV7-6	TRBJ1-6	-	TGTGCCAGCAGCTTAGGCCCGCTAACCTATAATTCACCCCTCCACTTT	CASSLGPLTYNSPLHF
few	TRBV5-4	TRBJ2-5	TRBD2	TGTGCCAGCAGCTTAGCGGGAGTTGAGACCCAGTACTTC	CASSLAGVETQYF
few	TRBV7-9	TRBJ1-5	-	TGTGCCAGCAGCGCAAAATCAGGGAAGCCCCAGCATTTT	CASSAKSGKPQHF
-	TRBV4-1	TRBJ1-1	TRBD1	TGCGCCAGCAGCCACTTTGGACAGGTAGGCCGAGGGTTGTACACTGAAGCTTTCTTT	CASSHFGQVGRGLYTEAFF
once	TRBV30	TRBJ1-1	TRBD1	TGTGCCTTTGGACAGGGAAGAACTGAAGCTTTCTTT	CAFGQGRTEAFF
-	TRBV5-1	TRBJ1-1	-	TGCGCCAGCAGCTTGTTAGCCAGGGAGAACACTGAAGCTTTCTTT	CASSLLARENTEAFF
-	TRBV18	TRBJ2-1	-	TGTGCCAGCTCACCCCCCGCCCAGGGTGTCAAGCAGTTCTTC	CASSPPAQGVKQFF
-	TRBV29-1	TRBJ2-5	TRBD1	TGCAGCGTTGATGAACGGCAGGGGGCAGCGGGAGAGACCCAGTACTTC	CSVDERQGAAGETQYF
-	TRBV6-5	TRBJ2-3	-	TGTGCCAGCAGGAACCCAGGGGCGGATACGCAGTATTTT	CASRNPGADTQYF
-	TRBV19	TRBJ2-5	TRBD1	TGTGCCAGTAGCCCGGACAGGGCCTTCGGTGAGACCCAGTACTTC	CASSPDRAFGETQYF
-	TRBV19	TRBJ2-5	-	TGTGCCAGTAGTATGAGGCGCCAAGAGACCCAGTACTTC	CASSMRRQETQYF
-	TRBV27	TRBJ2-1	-	TGTGCCAGCAGTTTACTGGGACTTCCCAATGAGCAGTTCTTC	CASSLLGLPNEQFF
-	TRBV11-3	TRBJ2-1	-	TGTGCCAGCAGCGCCCGACAGGTCAATGAGCAGTTCTTC	CASSARQVNEQFF
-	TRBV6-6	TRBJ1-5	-	TGTGCCAGCAGTTTTTGGAGGCAGCCCCAGCATTTT	CASSFWRQPQHF
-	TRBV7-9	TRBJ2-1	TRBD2	TGTGCCAGCCGCCCGGGTACTAGCGGGGGTAGCTCCTACAATGAGCAGTTCTTC	CASRPGTSGGSSYNEQFF
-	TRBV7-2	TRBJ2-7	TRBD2	TGTGCCAGCAGCTTAGCCGCGGGGGGCTCCTCCTACGAGCAGTACTTC	CASSLAAGGSSYEQYF
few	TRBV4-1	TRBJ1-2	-	TGCGCCAGCAGCCAAGAGGGCTGGGATGGCTACACCTTC	CASSQEGWDGYTF
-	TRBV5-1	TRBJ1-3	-	TGCGCCAGCAGCTTGGGAGCAACTGGAAACACCATATATTTT	CASSLGATGNTIYF
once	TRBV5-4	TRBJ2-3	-	TGTGCATACGGGGTCACAGATACGCAGTATTTT	CAYGVTDTQYF
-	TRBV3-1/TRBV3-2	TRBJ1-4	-	TGTGCCAGCAGCCAACAGTGGGAAAAACTGTTTTTT	CASSQQWEKLFF
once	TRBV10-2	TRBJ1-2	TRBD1	TGCGCCAGCTCACAGGGGGCGCAGGGTGGCTACACCTTC	CASSQGAQGGYTF
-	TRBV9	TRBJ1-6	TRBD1	TGTGCCAGCAGCGTAACCCAAGGGACAGGGTCTTCACCCCTCCACTTT	CASSVTQGTGSSPLHF
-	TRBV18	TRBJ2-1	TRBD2	TGTGCCAGCTCGCCCCTAGCGGGGCTGTACAATGAGCAGTTCTTC	CASSPLAGLYNEQFF
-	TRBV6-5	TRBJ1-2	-	TGTGCCAGCAGGACAGTTAACTATGGCTACACCTTC	CASRTVNYGYTF
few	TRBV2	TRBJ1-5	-	TGTGCCAGCGGAGCCCAGGGCAGCAATCAGCCCCAGCATTTT	CASGAQGSNQPQHF
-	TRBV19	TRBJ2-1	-	TGTGCCAGTAGTATAGGTGTTAGCCGGTCCTACAATGAGCAGTTCTTC	CASSIGVSRSYNEQFF
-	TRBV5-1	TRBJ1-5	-	TGCGCCAGCAGCGCCTCGACAGGCTCCAATCAGCCCCAGCATTTT	CASSASTGSNQPQHF
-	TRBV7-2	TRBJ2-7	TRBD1	TGTGCCAGCAGCCAGCAGGGACAGGGCTCCTACGAGCAGTACTTC	CASSQQGQGSYEQYF
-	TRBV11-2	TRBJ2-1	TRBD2	TGTGCCAGCAGCCAAGACCCGGGGGGCTCCTACAATGAGCAGTTCTTC	CASSQDPGGSYNEQFF
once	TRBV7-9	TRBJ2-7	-	TGTGCCAGCAGCTCCCGGGGACACGGTTCCTCCGAGCAGTACTTC	CASSSRGHGSSEQYF
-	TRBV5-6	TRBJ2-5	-	TGTGCCAGCAGAGGCCGCACGGGGGAGGTTAGGGAGACCCAGTACTTC	CASRGRTGEVRETQYF
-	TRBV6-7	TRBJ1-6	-	TGTGCCAGCGGGGGGAACCATTCACCCCTCCACTTT	CASGGNHSPLHF
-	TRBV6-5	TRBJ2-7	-	TGTGCCAGCAGAAACTGGCAGGGTGTAACCCACGAGCAGTACTTC	CASRNWQGVTHEQYF
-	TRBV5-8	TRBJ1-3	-	TGTGCCAGCAGCCACGGAGGGATTACTCTGGGAAACACCATATATTTT	CASSHGGITLGNTIYF
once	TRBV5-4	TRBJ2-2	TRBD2	TGTGCCAGCAGCTCCCAGACTAGCGGGGTCACCGGGGAGCTGTTTTTT	CASSSQTSGVTGELFF